Presented here are 4 T cell receptor beta chains from one specimen sequenced in a study of response to subunit inactivated influenza vaccine. TCRdb re-analysed the RT-PCR reads in MiXCR, keeping a single row per CDR3 protein. The table has about 520,000 distinct CDR3 sequences, 25% seen once. Specimen: CD4+ T cells sorted from PBMCs, collected less than 6 days after vaccination. Every receptor here comes from a man in his forties or fifties who received an inactivated influenza vaccine.

This clonotype was counted a few times. For the CDR3, the DNA is TGTGCCAGCAGCCCAGGGGTCGGTTACACTGAAGCTTTCTTT. Amino acids: CASSPGVGYTEAFF. The J gene is TRBJ1-1, the V gene TRBV12-3 or TRBV12-4; possible D gene TRBD1, 6 bases. The CDR3 runs 14 residues. Trimming left V 6 bases short and J 3 bases short, with 14 bases between.

This clonotype was detected only a few times. The V gene is TRBV12-3 or TRBV12-4, the J gene TRBJ2-1; 7 positions agree with TRBD1. This CDR3 is 15 amino acids long. V lost 7 bases to trimming and J lost 0 bases; unmatched junction nucleotides: 6. CDR3: CASTQDRPSYNEQFF. The CDR3 DNA reads TGTGCCAGCACCCAGGACAGGCCCTCCTACAATGAGCAGTTCTTC.

The chain joins TRBV28 to TRBJ2-7; D call uncertain. Germline CDR1 is MDHEN and CDR2 is SYDVKM. The V end lost 7 bases, the J end lost 0 bases, and 13 bases lay between the germline ends. This CDR3 is 14 amino acids long. The CDR3 DNA is TGTGCCAGCACGGCGGCACGGAGCTCCTACGAGCAGTACTTC. Translating gives CASTAARSSYEQYF.

This clonotype was observed a few times. The chain couples TRBV29-1 to TRBJ1-1; no reliable D call. This CDR3 has 12 residues. V lost 5 bases, J lost 6 bases, and 13 bases lay in between. In germline, CDR1 is SQVTM, CDR2 ANQGSEA. CDR3: CSVLDGSSEAFF. The CDR3 coding sequence is TGCAGCGTTCTAGACGGGAGCTCTGAAGCTTTCTTT.